These T cell receptor beta chains were read from a single sample in a study of tumor-infiltrating lymphocytes in primary liver carcinoma. TCRdb recomputed calls from the multiplex PCR reads with MiXCR, one row per CDR3 protein. Here the sample spans fewer than 400,000 distinct CDR3 sequences, 58% being singletons. Sequenced material: peripheral blood. These TCRs come from a woman aged 30 to 39 with primary liver carcinoma and hepatitis B virus infection. The CDR3 runs from the conserved cysteine through the conserved F or W. The D gene is left open where the match is weak. The size of a clone is reported for some rows only, either as once, few or many, or as a class for expanded clones.

v_gene	j_gene	d_gene	abundance	CDR3aa	CDR3nt
TRBV11-1	TRBJ2-7	-	-	CASSRYLRGTPTYEQYF	TGTGCCAGTAGCCGCTATCTTAGAGGGACCCCGACCTACGAGCAGTACTTC
TRBV6-5	TRBJ1-1	-	many	CASSLGSAEAFF	TGTGCCAGCAGCCTAGGGAGTGCTGAAGCTTTCTTT
TRBV5-4	TRBJ1-1	-	-	CASSLDGWVTEAFF	TGTGCCAGCAGCTTGGATGGGTGGGTCACTGAAGCTTTCTTT
TRBV7-3	TRBJ2-1	TRBD2	-	CASSLFTSGPYYEQFF	TGTGCCAGCAGCTTATTTACTAGCGGACCCTACTATGAGCAGTTCTTC
TRBV14	TRBJ1-3	-	-	CASSQGSPFGPGNTIYF	TGTGCCAGCAGCCAAGGATCCCCTTTTGGTCCTGGAAACACCATATATTTT
TRBV11-2	TRBJ2-7	-	-	CASSPTDASSYEQYF	TGTGCCAGCAGTCCGACAGACGCAAGCTCCTACGAGCAGTACTTC
TRBV4-3	TRBJ1-5	-	many	CASSQTRGLSNQPQHF	TGCGCCAGCAGCCAGACCAGGGGTTTGAGCAATCAGCCCCAGCATTTT
TRBV2	TRBJ2-4	TRBD1	-	CASSTRQGELAKNIQYF	TGTGCCAGCAGTACCCGACAGGGGGAACTAGCCAAAAACATTCAGTACTTC
TRBV5-1	TRBJ2-5	TRBD2	once	CASSLSGRAEETHYF	TGCGCCAGCAGCTTAAGCGGGAGGGCGGAGGAGACCCATTACTTC
TRBV12-5	TRBJ2-2	TRBD2	-	CASGLVASGTGELFF	TGTGCTAGTGGTTTGGTCGCTAGCGGAACCGGGGAGCTGTTTTTT
TRBV12-3/TRBV12-4	TRBJ2-1	-	many	CASSLIDEQFF	TGTGCCAGCAGTTTAATCGACGAACAGTTCTTC
TRBV4-1	TRBJ2-1	-	few	CTSSPDSRDNEQFF	TGCACCAGCAGTCCCGACAGTCGAGACAATGAGCAGTTCTTC
TRBV7-3	TRBJ2-1	-	-	CASSLTGLNEQFF	TGTGCCAGCAGCTTAACAGGGCTCAATGAGCAGTTCTTC
TRBV11-2	TRBJ2-3	-	-	CASAWSTDAQYF	TGTGCCAGTGCATGGAGCACTGATGCGCAGTATTTT
TRBV6-2/TRBV6-3	TRBJ2-5	TRBD2	-	CASSGGGAGETQYF	TGTGCCAGCAGTGGGGGGGGAGCGGGAGAGACCCAGTACTTC
TRBV6-6	TRBJ2-3	TRBD2	few	CASLTSGSADMQYF	TGTGCCAGTCTAACTAGCGGGAGCGCAGATATGCAGTATTTT
TRBV12-3/TRBV12-4	TRBJ2-2	-	-	CASSIGSNTGELFF	TGTGCCAGCAGTATTGGGTCGAACACCGGGGAGCTGTTTTTT
TRBV11-2	TRBJ2-1	-	-	CASSLALGVADSSCNDQFF	TGTGCCAGCAGCTTAGCCCTAGGGGTAGCCGATTCCTCCTGCAATGATCAGTTCTTC
TRBV12-3/TRBV12-4	TRBJ1-3	-	many	CASSRWGTGARSGNTIYF	TGTGCCAGCAGCCGCTGGGGTACGGGGGCCCGCTCTGGAAACACCATATATTTT
TRBV7-9	TRBJ2-3	-	once	CASSFRGPVSDTQYF	TGTGCCAGCAGCTTCCGGGGGCCGGTTTCAGATACGCAGTATTTT
TRBV29-1	TRBJ2-5	TRBD1	-	CSVWTGGEETQYF	TGCAGCGTTTGGACAGGGGGGGAGGAGACCCAGTACTTC
TRBV12-3/TRBV12-4	TRBJ2-7	-	many	CASSPGTSLSSSEQYF	TGTGCCAGCAGTCCCGGGACAAGTCTTTCGTCGTCCGAGCAGTACTTC
TRBV29-1	TRBJ2-1	-	-	CSVAGVSYYEQFF	TGCAGCGTTGCCGGGGTTTCCTACTATGAGCAGTTCTTC
TRBV6-1	TRBJ1-1	-	-	CASSEGRLNTEAFF	TGTGCCAGCAGTGAAGGCAGATTGAACACTGAAGCTTTCTTT
TRBV4-3	TRBJ2-5	-	-	CASSVRGQDPETQYF	TGTGCCAGCAGCGTTAGAGGTCAAGACCCAGAAACCCAGTACTTC
TRBV5-1	TRBJ2-7	TRBD2	-	CASSPTGRERDEQYF	TGCGCCAGCAGCCCTACCGGGCGGGAGCGAGACGAGCAGTACTTC
TRBV11-3	TRBJ2-7	-	-	CASSLSFYKQYF	TGTGCCAGTAGCTTAAGCTTCTACAAGCAATACTTC
TRBV28	TRBJ2-5	TRBD2	few	CASSPTLGLAETQYF	TGTGCCAGCAGCCCTACCTTGGGACTAGCAGAGACCCAGTACTTC
TRBV12-3/TRBV12-4	TRBJ2-1	-	once	CANSLRVSEQFF	TGTGCCAACAGTTTACGGGTCAGTGAGCAGTTCTTC
TRBV12-1	TRBJ2-7	-	once	CASSLRGRRSYEQYF	TGTGCCAGCAGCCTTAGGGGGCGTCGGTCCTACGAGCAGTACTTC
TRBV29-1	TRBJ2-7	-	many	CSAGTPPDEQYF	TGCAGCGCCGGGACGCCGCCGGACGAGCAGTACTTC
TRBV6-1	TRBJ2-7	-	-	CASAKMGYEQYF	TGTGCCAGCGCCAAGATGGGTTACGAGCAGTACTTC
TRBV12-3/TRBV12-4	TRBJ2-1	TRBD1	many	CASSIYRDRDNEQFF	TGTGCCAGCAGTATATACCGGGACAGAGACAATGAGCAGTTCTTC
TRBV29-1	TRBJ2-1	-	many	CSVEGGEQFF	TGCAGCGTTGAGGGAGGTGAGCAGTTCTTC
TRBV6-1	TRBJ2-2	-	-	CASSFFDLGVGVNTGELFF	TGTGCCAGCAGTTTTTTTGACCTAGGGGTCGGCGTGAACACCGGGGAGCTGTTTTTT
TRBV11-2	TRBJ2-3	-	-	CASSYAIDTQYF	TGTGCCAGCAGCTATGCGATAGATACGCAGTATTTT
TRBV5-1	TRBJ2-7	-	-	CASMRTFSYEQYF	TGCGCCAGCATGAGGACATTCTCCTACGAGCAGTACTTC
TRBV6-1	TRBJ2-1	TRBD2	-	CASSEAGLAGEGQFF	TGTGCCAGCAGTGAAGCGGGACTAGCGGGAGAGGGGCAGTTCTTC
TRBV13	TRBJ2-2	-	-	CASSPGGLADYTGELFF	TGTGCCAGCAGCCCCGGGGGCCTAGCGGATTATACCGGGGAGCTGTTTTTT
TRBV29-1	TRBJ1-1	TRBD1	-	CSVGGAGGALVAAFF	TGCAGCGTTGGAGGGGCAGGGGGAGCTTTGGTTGCAGCTTTCTTT
TRBV12-3/TRBV12-4	TRBJ2-7	TRBD2	-	CVSSFPGGSHEQHF	TGTGTCAGCAGTTTCCCCGGGGGGAGCCACGAGCAGCACTTC
TRBV6-1	TRBJ1-2	-	many	CASRTNQVRGYTF	TGTGCCAGCAGGACGAATCAGGTTCGTGGCTACACCTTC
TRBV7-9	TRBJ2-5	-	-	CASRSLQGKETQYF	TGTGCCAGCAGATCTCTCCAGGGAAAAGAGACCCAGTACTTC